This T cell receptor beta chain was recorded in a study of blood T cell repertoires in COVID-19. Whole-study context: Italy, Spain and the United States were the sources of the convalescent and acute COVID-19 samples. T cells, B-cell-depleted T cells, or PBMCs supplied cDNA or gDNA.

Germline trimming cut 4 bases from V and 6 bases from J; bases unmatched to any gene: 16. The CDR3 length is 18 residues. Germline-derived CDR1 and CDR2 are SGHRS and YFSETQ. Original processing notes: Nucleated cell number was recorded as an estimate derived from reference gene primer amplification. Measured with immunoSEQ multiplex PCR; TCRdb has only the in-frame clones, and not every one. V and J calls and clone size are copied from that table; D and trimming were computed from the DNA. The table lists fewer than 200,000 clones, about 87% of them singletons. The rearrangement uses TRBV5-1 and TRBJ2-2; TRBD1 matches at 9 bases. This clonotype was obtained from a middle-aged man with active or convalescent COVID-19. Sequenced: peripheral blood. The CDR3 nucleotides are TGCGCCAGCAGCCCCATCACCCTACAGGGGGCGCGCGCCGGGGAGCTGTTTTTT. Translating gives CASSPITLQGARAGELFF.